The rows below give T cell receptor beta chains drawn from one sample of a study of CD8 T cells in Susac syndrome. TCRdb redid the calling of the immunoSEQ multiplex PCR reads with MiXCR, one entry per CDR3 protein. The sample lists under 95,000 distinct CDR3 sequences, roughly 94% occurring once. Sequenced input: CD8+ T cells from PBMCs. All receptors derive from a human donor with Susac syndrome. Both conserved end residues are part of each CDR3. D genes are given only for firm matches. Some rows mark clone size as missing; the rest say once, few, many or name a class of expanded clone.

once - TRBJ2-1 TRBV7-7 TGTGCTAGCAGCTTAGCCCCAGCGAATGAGCAGTTCTTC CASSLAPANEQFF
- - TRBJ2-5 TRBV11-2 TGTGCCAGCACGACATCCAGGGAGGTGGAGACCCAGTACTTC CASTTSREVETQYF
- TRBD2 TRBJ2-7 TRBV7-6 TGTGCCAGCAGCCAGGGACTAGCGGGCACTACCTACGAGCAGTACTTC CASSQGLAGTTYEQYF
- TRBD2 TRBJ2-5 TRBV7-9 TGTGCCAGCAGCTCCCCCGGGGGGGAGACCCAGTACTTC CASSSPGGETQYF
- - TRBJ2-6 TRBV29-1 TGCAGCGTTCAAGCTTTTGGGGCCAACGTCCTGACTTTC CSVQAFGANVLTF
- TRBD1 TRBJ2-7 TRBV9 TGTGCCAGCGGGACAGGGCTAACCTACGAGCAGTACTTC CASGTGLTYEQYF
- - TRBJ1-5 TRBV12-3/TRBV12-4 TGTGCCAGCAGTTTGATAGGGAGCAATCAGCCCCAGCATTTT CASSLIGSNQPQHF
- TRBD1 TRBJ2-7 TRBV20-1 TGCAGTGCTAGTAGGGTGGACAGGAACTCCTACGAGCAGTACTTC CSASRVDRNSYEQYF
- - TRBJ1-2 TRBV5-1 TGCGCCAGCAGCTTCGGAGTGGACTACACCTTC CASSFGVDYTF
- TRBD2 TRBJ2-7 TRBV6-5 TGTGCCAGCAGTCACATGGGAGGGCTACCCTACGAGCAGTACTTC CASSHMGGLPYEQYF
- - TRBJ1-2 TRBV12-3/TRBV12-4 TGTGCCAGCAGTTTTTCCCTGGTGGATGGCTACACCTTC CASSFSLVDGYTF
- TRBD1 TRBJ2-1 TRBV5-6 TGTGCCAGCAGCTTTGGGACAGGGGTCAATGAGCAGTTCTTC CASSFGTGVNEQFF
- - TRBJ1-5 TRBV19 TGTGCCACGGACAATGGTGCGAATCAGCCCCAGCATTTT CATDNGANQPQHF
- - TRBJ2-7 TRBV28 TGTGCCAGCAGCCCCCTGGTCAGCTCCTACGAGCAGTACTTC CASSPLVSSYEQYF
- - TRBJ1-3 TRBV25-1 TGTGGGGTTGCTAATGGAAACACCATATATTTT CGVANGNTIYF
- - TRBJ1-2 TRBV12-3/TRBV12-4 TGTGCCAGCAGTTTCGGGGTGGGCTATGGCTACACCTTC CASSFGVGYGYTF
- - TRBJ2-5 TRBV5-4 TGTGCCAGCAGCTTGCGGGGAAGGGAGACCCAGTACTTC CASSLRGRETQYF
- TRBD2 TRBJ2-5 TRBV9 TGTGCCAGCAGCGTAGCGGGACTAGAAGCAGAGACCCAGTACTTC CASSVAGLEAETQYF
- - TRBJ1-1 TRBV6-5 TGTGCCAGCAGTTATTCGGATCCGAACACTGAAGCTTTCTTT CASSYSDPNTEAFF
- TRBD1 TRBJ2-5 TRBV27 TGTGCCAGCAGTTTCCAAGGACAGGAGCAAGAGACCCAGTACTTC CASSFQGQEQETQYF
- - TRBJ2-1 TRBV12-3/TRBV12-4 TGTGCCAGCAGTCCGATAGGCGGGAATGAGCAGTTCTTC CASSPIGGNEQFF
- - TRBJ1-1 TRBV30 TGTGCCTGGAGTGTAGGACAAGAAGCTTTCTTT CAWSVGQEAFF
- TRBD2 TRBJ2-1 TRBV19 TGTGCCAGTAGTTCCCCCGTACTAGCGGGAAGCACACGTTACAATGAGCAGTTCTTC CASSSPVLAGSTRYNEQFF
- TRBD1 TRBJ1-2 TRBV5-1 TGCGCCAGCAGCTTTAGAGGGACAGGGGATTTAGGTGGCTACACCTTC CASSFRGTGDLGGYTF
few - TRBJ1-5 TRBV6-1 TGTGCCAGCAGTAACGGAGACGGGAATCAGCCCCAGCATTTT CASSNGDGNQPQHF
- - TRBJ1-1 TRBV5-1 TGCGCCAGCAGCTTGGGGGGAGCCAGTGAAGCTTTCTTT CASSLGGASEAFF